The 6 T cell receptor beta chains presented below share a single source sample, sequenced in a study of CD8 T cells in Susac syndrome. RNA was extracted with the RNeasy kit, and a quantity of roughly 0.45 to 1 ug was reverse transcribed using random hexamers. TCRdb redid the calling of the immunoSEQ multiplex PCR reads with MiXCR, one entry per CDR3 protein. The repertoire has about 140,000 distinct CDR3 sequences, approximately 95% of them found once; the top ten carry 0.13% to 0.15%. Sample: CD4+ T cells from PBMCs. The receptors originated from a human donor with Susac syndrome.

Written as DNA, the CDR3 is TGTGCCAGCAGCCCGGCAGGGACCGGCTACACCTTC. This encodes CASSPAGTGYTF. The chain couples TRBV5-6 to TRBJ1-2; possible D gene TRBD1, 5 bases. This CDR3 has 12 residues. Germline CDR1 is SGHDT and CDR2 is YYEEEE. V lost 4 bases to trimming and J lost 8 bases, with 12 bases between them. The full variable domain, in which reference TRBV5-6 and TRBJ1-2 provide the parts outside the CDR3, is DAGVTQSPTHLIKTRGQQVTLRCSPKSGHDTVSWYQQALGQGPQFIFQYYEEEERQRGNFPDRFSGHQFPNYSSELNVNALLLGDSALYLCASSPAGTGYTFGSGTRLTVV.

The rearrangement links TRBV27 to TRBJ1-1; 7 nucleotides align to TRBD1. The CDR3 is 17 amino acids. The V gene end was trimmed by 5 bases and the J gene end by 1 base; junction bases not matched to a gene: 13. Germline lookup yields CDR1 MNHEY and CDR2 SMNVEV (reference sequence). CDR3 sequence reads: CASSQTGAGGSNTEAFF. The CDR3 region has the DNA TGTGCCAGCAGTCAAACAGGGGCGGGGGGTTCGAACACTGAAGCTTTCTTT.

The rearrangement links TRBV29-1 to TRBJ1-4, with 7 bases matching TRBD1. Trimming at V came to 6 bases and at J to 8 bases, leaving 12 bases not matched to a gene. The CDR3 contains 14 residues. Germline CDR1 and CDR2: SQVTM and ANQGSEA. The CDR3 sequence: CSVDTGAREEKLFF. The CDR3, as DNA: TGCAGCGTGGATACAGGGGCGCGGGAGGAAAAACTGTTTTTT.

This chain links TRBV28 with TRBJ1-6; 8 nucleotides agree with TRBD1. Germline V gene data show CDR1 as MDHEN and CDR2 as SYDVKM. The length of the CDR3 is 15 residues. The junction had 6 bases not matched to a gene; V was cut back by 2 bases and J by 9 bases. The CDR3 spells CASSLLQGAGSPLHF. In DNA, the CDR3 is TGTGCCAGCAGTTTACTGCAGGGGGCGGGTTCACCCCTCCACTTT.

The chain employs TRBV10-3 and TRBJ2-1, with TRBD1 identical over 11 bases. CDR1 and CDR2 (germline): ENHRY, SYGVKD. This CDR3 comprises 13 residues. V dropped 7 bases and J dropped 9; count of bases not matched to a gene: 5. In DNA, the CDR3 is TGTGCCATCACTGGACAGGGGGCTAGTGAGCAGTTCTTC. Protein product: CAITGQGASEQFF.

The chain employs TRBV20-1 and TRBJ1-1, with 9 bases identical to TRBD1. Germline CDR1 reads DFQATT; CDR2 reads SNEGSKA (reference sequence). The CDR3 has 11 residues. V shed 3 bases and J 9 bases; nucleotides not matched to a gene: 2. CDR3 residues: CSASGTGKAFF. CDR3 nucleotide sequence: TGCAGTGCTAGCGGGACAGGGAAAGCTTTCTTT.